The clone carrying this T cell receptor beta chain came up a few times. What it binds is unknown. The sample originates from a study of shared clonotypes between healthy human individuals. Findings and caveats of the study: Generation probabilities were higher for clonotypes shared across all four sorted-subset donors than for unshared ones.

This table comes from immunoSEQ multiplex PCR, and its TCRdb copy is limited to in-frame clones, with some not included. The sample carries hundreds of thousands of clones, around four fifths recorded once. The source is a woman aged 25 to 39 in good health. The sample was memory CD4+ T cells sorted from blood. The subset is: CD45RA-negative fraction.

In DNA, the CDR3 is TGTGCCAGCAGCTTAGGAGTAGGGACTAGCGGGCGGGGCAACATTCAGTACTTC. Protein sequence: CASSLGVGTSGRGNIQYF. The chain joins TRBV7-9 to TRBJ2-4; 12 bases line up with TRBD2. With V trimmed by 1 base and J by 7 bases, 11 bases remained unmatched. The CDR3 spans 18 residues. Germline lookup yields CDR1 SEHNR and CDR2 FQNEAQ (reference sequence). The full variable domain, with the rest looked up from reference TRBV7-9 and TRBJ2-4, is DTGVSQNPRHKITKRGQNVTFRCDPISEHNRLYWYRQTLGQGPEFLTYFQNEAQLEKSRLLSDRFSAERPKGSFSTLEIQRTEQGDSAMYLCASSLGVGTSGRGNIQYFGAGTRLSVL.